This T cell receptor (beta chain) was captured by sequencing in a study of blood T cell repertoires in COVID-19. Study information: The United States, Italy and Spain were the sources of the acute and convalescent COVID-19 samples.

The protocol was immunoSEQ multiplex PCR, while the TCRdb copy is restricted to in-frame clones and leaves out a portion. This repertoire shows a few hundred thousand clones, about 87% found once; its top ten account for 1.2%. V lost 4 bases, J lost 3 bases, and 7 bases stayed unmatched. The V gene's germline CDR1 is MNHEY and CDR2 SMNVEV (reference sequence). This CDR3 comprises 15 residues. The source material was PBMCs or T cells enriched from blood (not recorded which). The V call is TRBV27, the J call TRBJ2-7; 9 bases are shared with TRBD1. The source is a young man who had recovered from COVID-19. The CDR3 DNA follows: TGTGCCAGCAGTTCCCGGACAGGGGAGGTCTACGAGCAGTACTTC. As protein: CASSSRTGEVYEQYF.